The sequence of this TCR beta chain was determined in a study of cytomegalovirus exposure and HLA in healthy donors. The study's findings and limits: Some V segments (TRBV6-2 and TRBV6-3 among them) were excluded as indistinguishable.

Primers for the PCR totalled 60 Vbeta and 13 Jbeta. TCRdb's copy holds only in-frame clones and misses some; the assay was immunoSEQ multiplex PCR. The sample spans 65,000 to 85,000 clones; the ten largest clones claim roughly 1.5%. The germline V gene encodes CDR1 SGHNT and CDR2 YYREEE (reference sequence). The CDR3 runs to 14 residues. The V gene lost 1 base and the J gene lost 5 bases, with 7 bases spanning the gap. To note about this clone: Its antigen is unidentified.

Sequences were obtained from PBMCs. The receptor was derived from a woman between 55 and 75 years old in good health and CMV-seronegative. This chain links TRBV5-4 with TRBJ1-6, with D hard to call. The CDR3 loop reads CASSLTANNSPLHF. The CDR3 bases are TGTGCCAGCAGCTTGACAGCTAATAATTCACCCCTCCACTTT.